This note documents a single TCR beta chain sequence. Germline assignment: CDR1 SGHNT and CDR2 YYREEE (reference sequence). Trimming cost V 2 bases and J 4 bases, with 9 bases left between them. The CDR3 is 13 amino acids. The entry originates in a study of blood T cell repertoires in COVID-19. Study information: Samples came from the United States, Italy and Spain, spanning acute and convalescent COVID-19.

In the source study's methods: Amplifying reference gene primers gave estimates of nucleated cell counts. Here immunoSEQ multiplex PCR was the method, and the copy in TCRdb shows in-frame clones only, minus some. V and J calls and clone size come straight from that table; D and trimming were deduced from the DNA. Of over 300,000 clones listed, roughly nine tenths are singletons. The sequenced sample was peripheral blood. The chain has TRBV5-4 and TRBJ1-2; D is unresolved. The source of this sequence is a young man who had recovered from COVID-19. In DNA form, the CDR3 reads TGTGCCAGCAGCTTCCGGGAAATCTATGGCTACACCTTC. Its protein product is CASSFREIYGYTF.